The T cell receptor beta chain under discussion was sequenced for a study of blood T cell repertoires in COVID-19. Study-wide background: Specimens from acute and convalescent COVID-19 originated in the United States, Italy and Spain. Sample material is recorded as cDNA or gDNA derived from T cells, B-cell-depleted T cells, or PBMCs.

This CDR3 is built from 16 residues. Trimming took off 4 bases at V and 0 bases at J, with 15 bases between the two ends. Germline CDR1 and CDR2: SGDLS and YYNGEE. Authors' data handling: Amplification of reference gene primers provided the estimated nucleated cell counts. TCRdb keeps only in-frame clones here, not all; method: immunoSEQ multiplex PCR. That table furnishes V, J and clone size, whereas the DNA furnished D and trimming. Counted here are over 100,000 clones, about 79% occurring once; the ten biggest clones make up 3.5% to 4.5%. Sequencing used peripheral blood. This clonotype originated in an elderly woman with acute or convalescent COVID-19. The chain couples TRBV9 to TRBJ2-3; maybe TRBD2 (5 bases). The CDR3 nucleotides read TGTGCCAGCAGCACCTCTAGCTCCTCTAGCACAGATACGCAGTATTTT. It specifies CASSTSSSSSTDTQYF.